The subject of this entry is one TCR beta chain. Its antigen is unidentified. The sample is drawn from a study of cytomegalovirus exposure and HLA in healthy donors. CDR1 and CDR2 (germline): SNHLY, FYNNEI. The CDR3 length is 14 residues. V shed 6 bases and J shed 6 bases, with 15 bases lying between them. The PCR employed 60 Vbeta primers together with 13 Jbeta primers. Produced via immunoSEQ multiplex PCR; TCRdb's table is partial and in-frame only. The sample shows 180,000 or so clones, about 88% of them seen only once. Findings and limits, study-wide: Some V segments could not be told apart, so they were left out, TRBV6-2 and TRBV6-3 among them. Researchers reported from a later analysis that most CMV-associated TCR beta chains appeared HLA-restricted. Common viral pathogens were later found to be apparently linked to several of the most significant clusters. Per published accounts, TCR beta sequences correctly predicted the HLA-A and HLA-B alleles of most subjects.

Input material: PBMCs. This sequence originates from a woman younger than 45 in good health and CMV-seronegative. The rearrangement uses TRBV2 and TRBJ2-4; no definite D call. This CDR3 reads CASRTLKRPNIQYF. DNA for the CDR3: TGTGCCAGCAGGACTCTCAAGCGCCCAAACATTCAGTACTTC. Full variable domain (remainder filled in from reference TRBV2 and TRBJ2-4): EPEVTQTPSHQVTQMGQEVILRCVPISNHLYFYWYRQILGQKVEFLVSFYNNEISEKSEIFDDQFSVERPDGSNFTLKIRSTKLEDSAMYFCASRTLKRPNIQYFGAGTRLSVL.